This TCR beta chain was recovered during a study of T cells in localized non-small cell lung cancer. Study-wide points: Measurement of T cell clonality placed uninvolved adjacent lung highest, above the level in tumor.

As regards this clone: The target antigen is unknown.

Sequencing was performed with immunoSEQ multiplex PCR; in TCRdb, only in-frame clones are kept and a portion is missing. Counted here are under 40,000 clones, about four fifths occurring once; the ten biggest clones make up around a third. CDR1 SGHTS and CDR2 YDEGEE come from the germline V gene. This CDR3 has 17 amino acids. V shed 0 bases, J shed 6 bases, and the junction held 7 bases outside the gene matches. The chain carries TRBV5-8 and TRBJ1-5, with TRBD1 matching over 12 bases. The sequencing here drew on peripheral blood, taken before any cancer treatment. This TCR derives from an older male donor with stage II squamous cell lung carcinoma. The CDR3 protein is CASSLGIGTGGRQPQHF. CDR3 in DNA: TGTGCCAGCAGCTTGGGGATCGGGACAGGGGGCCGTCAGCCCCAGCATTTT.